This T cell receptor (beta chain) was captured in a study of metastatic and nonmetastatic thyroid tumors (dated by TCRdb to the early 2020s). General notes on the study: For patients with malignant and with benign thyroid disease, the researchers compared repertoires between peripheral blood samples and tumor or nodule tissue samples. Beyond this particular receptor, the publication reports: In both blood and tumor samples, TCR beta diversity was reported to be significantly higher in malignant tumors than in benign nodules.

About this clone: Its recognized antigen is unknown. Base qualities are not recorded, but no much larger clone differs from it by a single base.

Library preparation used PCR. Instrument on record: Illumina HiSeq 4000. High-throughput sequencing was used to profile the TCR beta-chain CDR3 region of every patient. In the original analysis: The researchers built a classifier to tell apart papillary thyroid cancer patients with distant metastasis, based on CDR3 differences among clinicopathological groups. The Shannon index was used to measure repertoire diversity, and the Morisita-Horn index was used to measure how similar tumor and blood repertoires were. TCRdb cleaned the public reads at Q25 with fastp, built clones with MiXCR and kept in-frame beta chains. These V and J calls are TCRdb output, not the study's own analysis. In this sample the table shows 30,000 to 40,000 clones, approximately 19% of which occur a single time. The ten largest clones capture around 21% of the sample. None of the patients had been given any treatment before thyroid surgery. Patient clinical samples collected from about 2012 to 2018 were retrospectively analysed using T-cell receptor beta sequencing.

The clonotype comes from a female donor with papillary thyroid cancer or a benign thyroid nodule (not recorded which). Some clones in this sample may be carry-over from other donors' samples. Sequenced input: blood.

The nucleotide sequence is given as TGTGCCAGCAGCTCCTGGACAGGGAGTCATGGCTACACCTTC. This is translated as CASSSWTGSHGYTF. The sequence is built from TRBV7-3 and TRBJ1-2; a stretch of 8 junction bases matches TRBD1. The germline V and J ends show losses of 4 bases and 6 bases respectively, and no gene match explains 7 bases of the junction. Looking up the germline V gene yields CDR1 SGHTA and CDR2 FQGTGA. CDR3 length: 14 amino acids, cysteine to phenylalanine. Only CDR3 DNA remains: 42 bases, in frame from the first base.